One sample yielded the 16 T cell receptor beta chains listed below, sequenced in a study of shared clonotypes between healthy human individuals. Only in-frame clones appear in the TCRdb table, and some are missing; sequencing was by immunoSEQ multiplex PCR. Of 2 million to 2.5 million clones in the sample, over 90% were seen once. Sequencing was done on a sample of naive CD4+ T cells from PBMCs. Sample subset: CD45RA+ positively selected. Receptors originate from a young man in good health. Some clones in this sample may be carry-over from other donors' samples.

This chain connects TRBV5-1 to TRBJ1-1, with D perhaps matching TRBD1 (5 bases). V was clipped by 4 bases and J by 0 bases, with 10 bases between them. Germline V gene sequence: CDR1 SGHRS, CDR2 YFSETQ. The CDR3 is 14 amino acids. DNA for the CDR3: TGCGCCAGCAGCCGGGACGTTATGAACACTGAAGCTTTCTTT. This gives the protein CASSRDVMNTEAFF.

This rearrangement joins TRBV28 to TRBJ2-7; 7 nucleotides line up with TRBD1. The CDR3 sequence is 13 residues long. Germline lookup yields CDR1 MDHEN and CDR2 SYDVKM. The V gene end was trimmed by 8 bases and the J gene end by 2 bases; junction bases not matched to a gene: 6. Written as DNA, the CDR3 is TGTGCCAGCGAGACAGGGCTCACCTACGAGCAGTACTTC. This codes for CASETGLTYEQYF.

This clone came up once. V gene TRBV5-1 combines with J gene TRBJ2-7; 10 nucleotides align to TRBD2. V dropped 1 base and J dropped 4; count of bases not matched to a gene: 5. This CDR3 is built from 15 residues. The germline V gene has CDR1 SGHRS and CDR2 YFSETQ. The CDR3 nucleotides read TGCGCCAGCAGCTTGCTAGGGACTAGCGTTTACGAGCAGTACTTC. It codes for CASSLLGTSVYEQYF.

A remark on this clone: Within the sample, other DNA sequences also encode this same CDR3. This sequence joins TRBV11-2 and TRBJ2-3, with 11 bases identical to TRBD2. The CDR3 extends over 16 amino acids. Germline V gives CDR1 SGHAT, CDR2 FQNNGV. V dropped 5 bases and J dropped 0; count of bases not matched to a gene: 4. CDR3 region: CASSLGLAASTDTQYF. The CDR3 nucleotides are TGTGCCAGCAGCCTGGGACTAGCGGCTAGCACAGATACGCAGTATTTT.

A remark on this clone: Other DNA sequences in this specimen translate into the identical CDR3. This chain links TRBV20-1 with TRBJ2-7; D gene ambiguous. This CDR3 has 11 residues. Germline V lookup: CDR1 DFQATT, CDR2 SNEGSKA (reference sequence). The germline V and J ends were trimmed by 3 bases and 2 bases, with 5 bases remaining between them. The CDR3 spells CSASSPYEQYF. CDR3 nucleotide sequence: TGCAGTGCTAGTTCCCCCTACGAGCAGTACTTC.

CDR3 sequence: CASSIWGGTEAFF. Here the CDR3 DNA reads TGTGCCAGCAGCATTTGGGGTGGGACTGAAGCTTTCTTT. V gene TRBV7-9 combines with J gene TRBJ1-1, with no clear D. Trimming cost V 5 bases and J 5 bases, with 12 bases left between them. From germline, CDR1 is SEHNR and CDR2 FQNEAQ (reference sequence). The CDR3 extends over 13 amino acids.

CDR3 region: CASSPETGGAGNTIYF. CDR3 sequence (DNA): TGTGCCAGCTCACCCGAAACAGGGGGCGCCGGAAACACCATATATTTT. The chain has TRBV18 and TRBJ1-3, with TRBD1 identical over 9 bases. This CDR3 has 16 amino acids. Trimming at V came to 3 bases and at J to 4 bases, leaving 7 bases not matched to a gene. Germline values: CDR1 KGHSH, CDR2 LQKENI.

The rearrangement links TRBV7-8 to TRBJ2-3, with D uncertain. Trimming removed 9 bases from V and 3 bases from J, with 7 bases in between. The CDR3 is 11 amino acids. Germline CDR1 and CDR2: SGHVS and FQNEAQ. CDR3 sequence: CASADTDTQYF. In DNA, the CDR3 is TGTGCCAGTGCGGATACAGATACGCAGTATTTT.

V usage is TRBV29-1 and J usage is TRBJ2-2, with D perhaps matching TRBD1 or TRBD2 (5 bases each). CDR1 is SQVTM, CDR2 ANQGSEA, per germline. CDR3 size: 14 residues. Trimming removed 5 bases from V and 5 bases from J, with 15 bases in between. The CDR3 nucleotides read TGCAGCGTTAAGGCAGGGAGTAGAACCGGGGAGCTGTTTTTT. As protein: CSVKAGSRTGELFF.

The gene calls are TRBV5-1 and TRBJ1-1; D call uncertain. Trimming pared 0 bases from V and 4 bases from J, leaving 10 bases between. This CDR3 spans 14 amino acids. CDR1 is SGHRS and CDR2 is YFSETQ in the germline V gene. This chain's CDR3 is CASSLDPGATEAFF. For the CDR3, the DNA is TGCGCCAGCAGCTTGGATCCAGGAGCCACTGAAGCTTTCTTT.

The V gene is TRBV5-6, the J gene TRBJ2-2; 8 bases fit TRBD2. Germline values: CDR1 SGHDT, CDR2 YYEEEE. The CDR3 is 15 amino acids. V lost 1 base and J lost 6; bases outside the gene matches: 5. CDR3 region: CASSLISGSAGELFF. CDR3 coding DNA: TGTGCCAGCAGCTTGATAAGCGGGAGTGCCGGGGAGCTGTTTTTT.

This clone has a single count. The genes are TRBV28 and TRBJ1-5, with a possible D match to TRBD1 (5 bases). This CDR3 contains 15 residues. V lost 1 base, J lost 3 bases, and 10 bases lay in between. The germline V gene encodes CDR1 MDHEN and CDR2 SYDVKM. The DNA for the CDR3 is TGTGCCAGCAGTTTATCTGGGGCCCTCAATCAGCCCCAGCATTTT. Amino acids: CASSLSGALNQPQHF.

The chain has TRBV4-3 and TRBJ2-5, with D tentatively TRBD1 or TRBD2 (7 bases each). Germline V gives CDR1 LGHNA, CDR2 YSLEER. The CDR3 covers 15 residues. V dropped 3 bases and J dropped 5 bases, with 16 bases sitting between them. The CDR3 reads CASSQEPQGGETQYF. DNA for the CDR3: TGCGCCAGCAGCCAGGAACCTCAGGGGGGGGAGACCCAGTACTTC.

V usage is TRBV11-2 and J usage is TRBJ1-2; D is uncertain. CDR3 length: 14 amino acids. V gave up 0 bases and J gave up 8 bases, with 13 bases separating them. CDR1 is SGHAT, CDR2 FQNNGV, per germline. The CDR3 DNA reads TGTGCCAGCAGCTTAGATCTTACCCGCGGAGGCTACACCTTC. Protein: CASSLDLTRGGYTF.

CDR3 protein: CASSQKTGKADTQYF. DNA for the CDR3: TGTGCCAGCAGCCAAAAGACCGGGAAGGCAGATACGCAGTATTTT. The chain links TRBV7-3 to TRBJ2-3, with D possibly matching TRBD2 (5 bases). The CDR3 runs to 15 residues. In germline, CDR1 is SGHTA, CDR2 FQGTGA. Trimming took 5 bases from V and 4 from J, leaving 16 bases between them.

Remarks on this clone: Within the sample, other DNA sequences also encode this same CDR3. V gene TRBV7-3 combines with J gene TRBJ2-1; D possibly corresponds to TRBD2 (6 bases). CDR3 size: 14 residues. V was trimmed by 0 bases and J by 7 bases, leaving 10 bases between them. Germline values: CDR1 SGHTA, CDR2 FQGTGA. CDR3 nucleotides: TGTGCCAGCAGCTTAACCGCGGGGTTAAATGAGCAGTTCTTC. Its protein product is CASSLTAGLNEQFF.